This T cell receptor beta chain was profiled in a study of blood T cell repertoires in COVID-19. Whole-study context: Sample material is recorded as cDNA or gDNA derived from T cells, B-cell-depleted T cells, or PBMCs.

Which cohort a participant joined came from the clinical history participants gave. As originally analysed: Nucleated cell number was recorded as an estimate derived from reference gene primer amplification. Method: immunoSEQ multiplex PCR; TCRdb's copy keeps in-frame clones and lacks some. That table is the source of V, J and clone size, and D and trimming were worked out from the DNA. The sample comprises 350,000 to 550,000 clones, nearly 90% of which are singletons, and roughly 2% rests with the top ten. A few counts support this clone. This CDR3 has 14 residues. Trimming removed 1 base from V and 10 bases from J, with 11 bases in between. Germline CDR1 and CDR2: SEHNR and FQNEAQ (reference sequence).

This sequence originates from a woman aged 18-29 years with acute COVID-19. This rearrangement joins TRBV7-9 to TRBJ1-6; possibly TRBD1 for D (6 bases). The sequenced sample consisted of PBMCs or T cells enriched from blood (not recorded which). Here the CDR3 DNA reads TGTGCCAGCAGCTTAGATCAGGGGCTCTCACCCCTCCACTTT. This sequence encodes CASSLDQGLSPLHF.